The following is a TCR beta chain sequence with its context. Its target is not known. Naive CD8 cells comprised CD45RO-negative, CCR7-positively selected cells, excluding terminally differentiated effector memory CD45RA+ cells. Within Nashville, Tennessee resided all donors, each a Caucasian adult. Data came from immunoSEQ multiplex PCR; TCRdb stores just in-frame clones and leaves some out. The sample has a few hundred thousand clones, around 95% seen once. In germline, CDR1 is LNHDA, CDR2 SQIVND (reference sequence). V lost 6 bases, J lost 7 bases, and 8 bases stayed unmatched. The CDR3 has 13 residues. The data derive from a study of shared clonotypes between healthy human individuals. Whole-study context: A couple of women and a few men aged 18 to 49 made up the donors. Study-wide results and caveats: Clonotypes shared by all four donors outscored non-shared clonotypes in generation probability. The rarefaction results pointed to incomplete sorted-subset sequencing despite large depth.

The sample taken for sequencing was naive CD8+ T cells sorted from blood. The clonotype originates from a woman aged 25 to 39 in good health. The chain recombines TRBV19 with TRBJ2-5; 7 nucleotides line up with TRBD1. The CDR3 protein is CASRDRYLGTQYF. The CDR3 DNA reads TGTGCCAGTAGGGACAGGTACTTGGGGACCCAGTACTTC.